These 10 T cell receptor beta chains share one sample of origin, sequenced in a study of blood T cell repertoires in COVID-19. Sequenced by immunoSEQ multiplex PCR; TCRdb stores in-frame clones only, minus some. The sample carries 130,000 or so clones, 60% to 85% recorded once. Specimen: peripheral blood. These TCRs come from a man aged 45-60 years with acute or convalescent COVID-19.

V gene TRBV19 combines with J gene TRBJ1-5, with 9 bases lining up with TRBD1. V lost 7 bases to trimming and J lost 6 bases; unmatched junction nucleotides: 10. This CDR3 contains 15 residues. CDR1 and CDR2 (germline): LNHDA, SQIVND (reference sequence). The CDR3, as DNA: TGTGCCAGTACCCTTTGGACAGGGGTGGGTCAGCCCCAGCATTTT. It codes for CASTLWTGVGQPQHF.

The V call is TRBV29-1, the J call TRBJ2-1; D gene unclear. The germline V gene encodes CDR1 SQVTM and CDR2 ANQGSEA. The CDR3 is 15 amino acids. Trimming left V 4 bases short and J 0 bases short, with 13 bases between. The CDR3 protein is CSVVVRPSSYNEQFF. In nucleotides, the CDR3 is TGCAGCGTTGTGGTCCGTCCTAGCTCCTACAATGAGCAGTTCTTC.

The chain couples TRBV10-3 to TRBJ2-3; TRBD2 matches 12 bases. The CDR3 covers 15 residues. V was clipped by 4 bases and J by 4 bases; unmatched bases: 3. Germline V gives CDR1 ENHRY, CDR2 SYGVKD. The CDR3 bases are TGTGCCATCAGTGCTAGCGGGGGGGCATCAGATACGCAGTATTTT. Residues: CAISASGGASDTQYF.

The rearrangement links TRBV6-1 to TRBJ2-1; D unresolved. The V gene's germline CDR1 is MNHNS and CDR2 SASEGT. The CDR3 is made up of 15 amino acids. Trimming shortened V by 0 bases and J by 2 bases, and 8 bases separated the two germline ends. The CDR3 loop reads CASSEAPGAYNEQFF. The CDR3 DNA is TGTGCCAGCAGTGAAGCCCCAGGCGCCTACAATGAGCAGTTCTTC.

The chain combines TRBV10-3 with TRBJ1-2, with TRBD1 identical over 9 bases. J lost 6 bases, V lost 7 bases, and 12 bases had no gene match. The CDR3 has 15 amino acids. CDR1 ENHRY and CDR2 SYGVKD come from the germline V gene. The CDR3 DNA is TGTGCCATCACCCCGGGACAGGGTGTTAGTGATGGCTACACCTTC. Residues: CAITPGQGVSDGYTF.

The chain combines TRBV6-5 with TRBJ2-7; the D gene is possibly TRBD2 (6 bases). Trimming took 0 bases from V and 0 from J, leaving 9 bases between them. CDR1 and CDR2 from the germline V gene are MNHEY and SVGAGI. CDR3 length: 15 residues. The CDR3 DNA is TGTGCCAGCAGTTACTCCGCGGGAAACTCCTACGAGCAGTACTTC. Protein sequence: CASSYSAGNSYEQYF.

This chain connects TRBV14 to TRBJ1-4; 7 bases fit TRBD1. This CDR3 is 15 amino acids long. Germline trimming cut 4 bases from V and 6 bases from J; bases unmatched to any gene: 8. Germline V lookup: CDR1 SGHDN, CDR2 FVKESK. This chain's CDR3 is CASSPGQAGYEKLFF. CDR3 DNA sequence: TGTGCCAGCAGCCCCGGACAGGCGGGTTATGAAAAACTGTTTTTT.

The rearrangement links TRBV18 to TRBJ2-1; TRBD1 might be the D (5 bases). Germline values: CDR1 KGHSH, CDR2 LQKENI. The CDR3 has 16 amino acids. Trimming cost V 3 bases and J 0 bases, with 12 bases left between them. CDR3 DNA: TGTGCCAGCTCACCTCGACAGCAAAGCTCCTACAATGAGCAGTTCTTC. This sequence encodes CASSPRQQSSYNEQFF.

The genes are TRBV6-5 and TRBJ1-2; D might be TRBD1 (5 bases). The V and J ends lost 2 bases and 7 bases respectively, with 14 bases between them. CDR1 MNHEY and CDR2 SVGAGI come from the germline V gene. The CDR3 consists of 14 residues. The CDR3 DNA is TGTGCCAGCAGTTACGGTTGGGGGGACTCTGGCTACACCTTC. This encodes CASSYGWGDSGYTF.

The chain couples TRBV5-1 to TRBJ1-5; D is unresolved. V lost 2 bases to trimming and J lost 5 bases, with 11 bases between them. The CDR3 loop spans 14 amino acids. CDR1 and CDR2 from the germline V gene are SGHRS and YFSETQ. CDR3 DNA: TGCGCCAGCAGCTTCGGCGGGTTCGATCAGCCCCAGCATTTT. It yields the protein CASSFGGFDQPQHF.